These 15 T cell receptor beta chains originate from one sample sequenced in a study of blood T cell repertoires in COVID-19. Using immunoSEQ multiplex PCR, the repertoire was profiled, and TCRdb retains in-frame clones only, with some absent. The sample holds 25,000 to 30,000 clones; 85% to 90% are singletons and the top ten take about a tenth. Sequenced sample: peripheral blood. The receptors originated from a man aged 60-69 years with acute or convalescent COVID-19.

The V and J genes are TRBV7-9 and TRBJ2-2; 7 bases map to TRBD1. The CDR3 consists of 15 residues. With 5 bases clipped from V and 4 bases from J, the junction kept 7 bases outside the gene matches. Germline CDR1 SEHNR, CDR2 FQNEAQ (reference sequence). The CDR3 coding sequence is TGTGCCAGCAGCAGGGGGCCAGTAAGCACCGGGGAGCTGTTTTTT. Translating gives CASSRGPVSTGELFF.

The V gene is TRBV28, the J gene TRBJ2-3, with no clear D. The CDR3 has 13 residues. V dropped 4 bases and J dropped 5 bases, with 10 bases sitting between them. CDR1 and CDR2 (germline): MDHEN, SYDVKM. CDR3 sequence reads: CASSSPLGDTQYF. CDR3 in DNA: TGTGCCAGCAGTTCCCCCCTAGGAGATACGCAGTATTTT.

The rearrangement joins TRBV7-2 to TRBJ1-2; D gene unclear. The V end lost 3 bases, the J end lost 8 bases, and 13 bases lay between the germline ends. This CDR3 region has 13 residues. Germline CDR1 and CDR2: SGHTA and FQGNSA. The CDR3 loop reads CASSFPPARGYTF. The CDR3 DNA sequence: TGTGCCAGCAGCTTCCCCCCCGCTCGGGGCTACACCTTC.

This CDR3 is CASSFVGQGFRETQYF. In DNA form, the CDR3 reads TGTGCCAGCAGCTTCGTAGGACAGGGGTTTAGGGAGACCCAGTACTTC. The J gene is TRBJ2-5, the V gene TRBV7-6; the match to TRBD1 covers 9 bases. CDR3 length: 16 amino acids. CDR1 is SGHVS, CDR2 FNYEAQ, per germline. After removal of 3 bases from V and 5 bases from J, the junction contained 10 bases not matched to a gene. The full variable domain, its missing parts supplied by reference TRBV7-6 and TRBJ2-5, is GAGVSQSPRYKVTKRGQDVALRCDPISGHVSLYWYRQALGQGPEFLTYFNYEAQQDKSGLPNDRFSAERPEGSISTLTIQRTEQRDSAMYRCASSFVGQGFRETQYFGPGTRLLVL.

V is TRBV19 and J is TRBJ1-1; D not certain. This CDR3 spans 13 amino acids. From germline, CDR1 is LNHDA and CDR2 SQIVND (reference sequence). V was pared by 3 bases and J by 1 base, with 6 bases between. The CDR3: CASSIAANTEAFF. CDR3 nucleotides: TGTGCCAGTAGTATTGCGGCGAACACTGAAGCTTTCTTT.

The CDR3 loop is CASSYEGGDYGYTF. The CDR3 DNA reads TGTGCCAGCAGTTACGAGGGAGGAGACTATGGCTACACCTTC. This sequence joins TRBV6-5 and TRBJ1-2; D unresolved. Deletions cut 2 bases from V and 3 bases from J, with 10 bases between. Looked up from germline, CDR1 is MNHEY and CDR2 is SVGAGI. This CDR3 is 14 amino acids long.

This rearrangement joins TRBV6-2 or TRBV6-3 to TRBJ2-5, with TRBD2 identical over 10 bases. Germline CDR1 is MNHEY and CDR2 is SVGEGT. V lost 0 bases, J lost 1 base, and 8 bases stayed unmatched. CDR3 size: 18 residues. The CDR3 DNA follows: TGTGCCAGCAGTTACTCCCTAGCGGGGGCCCTTTCCCAAGAGACCCAGTACTTC. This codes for CASSYSLAGALSQETQYF.

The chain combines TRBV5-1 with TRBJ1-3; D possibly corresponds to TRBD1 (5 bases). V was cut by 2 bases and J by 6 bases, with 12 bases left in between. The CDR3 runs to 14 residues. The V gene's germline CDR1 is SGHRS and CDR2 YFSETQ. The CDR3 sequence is CASSLSGDVNTIYF. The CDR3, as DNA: TGCGCCAGCAGCTTATCGGGGGATGTAAACACCATATATTTT.

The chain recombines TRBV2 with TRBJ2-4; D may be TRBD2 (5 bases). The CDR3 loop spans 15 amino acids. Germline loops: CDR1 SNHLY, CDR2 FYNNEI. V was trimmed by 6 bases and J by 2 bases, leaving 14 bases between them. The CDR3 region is CASSDREGSKNIQYF. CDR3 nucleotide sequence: TGTGCCAGCAGCGATCGAGAGGGATCCAAAAACATTCAGTACTTC.

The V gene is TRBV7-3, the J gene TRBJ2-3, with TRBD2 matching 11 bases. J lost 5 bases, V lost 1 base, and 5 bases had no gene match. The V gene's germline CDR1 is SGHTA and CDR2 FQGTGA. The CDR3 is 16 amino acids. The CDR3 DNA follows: TGTGCCAGCAGCTTAAGGCTTACTAGCGGGAGAGATACGCAGTATTTT. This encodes CASSLRLTSGRDTQYF.

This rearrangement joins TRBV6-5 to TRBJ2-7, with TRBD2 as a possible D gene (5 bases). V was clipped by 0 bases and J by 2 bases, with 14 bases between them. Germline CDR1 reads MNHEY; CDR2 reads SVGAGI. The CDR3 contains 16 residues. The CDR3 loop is CASSYSKLGSTYEQYF. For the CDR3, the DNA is TGTGCCAGCAGTTACTCGAAGTTAGGGAGTACCTACGAGCAGTACTTC.

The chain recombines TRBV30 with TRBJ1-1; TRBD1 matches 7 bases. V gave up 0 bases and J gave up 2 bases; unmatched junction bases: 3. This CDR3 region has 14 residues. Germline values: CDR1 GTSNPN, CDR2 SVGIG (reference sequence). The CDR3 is CAWSVGQRNTEAFF. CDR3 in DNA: TGTGCCTGGAGTGTGGGACAGAGAAACACTGAAGCTTTCTTT.

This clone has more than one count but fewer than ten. The CDR3 DNA sequence: TGTGCCAGCAGTCAGGGGACAGGCCCACAAGAGACCCAGTACTTC. Protein sequence: CASSQGTGPQETQYF. The chain is built from TRBV6-2 or TRBV6-3 and TRBJ2-5, with 8 positions matching TRBD1. CDR3 length: 15 amino acids. The germline CDR1 and CDR2 sequences are MNHEY and SVGEGT. V gave up 5 bases and J gave up 2 bases; unmatched junction bases: 7.

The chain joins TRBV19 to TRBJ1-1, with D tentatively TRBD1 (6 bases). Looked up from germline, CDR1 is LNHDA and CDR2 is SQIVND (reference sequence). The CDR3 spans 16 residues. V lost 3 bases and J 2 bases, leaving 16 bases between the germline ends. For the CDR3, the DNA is TGTGCCAGTAGTATGGGGTCAGGGGCTTCCAACACTGAAGCTTTCTTT. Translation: CASSMGSGASNTEAFF. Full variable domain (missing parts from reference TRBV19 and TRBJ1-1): DGGITQSPKYLFRKEGQNVTLSCEQNLNHDAMYWYRQDPGQGLRLIYYSQIVNDFQKGDIAEGYSVSREKKESFPLTVTSAQKNPTAFYLCASSMGSGASNTEAFFGQGTRLTVV.

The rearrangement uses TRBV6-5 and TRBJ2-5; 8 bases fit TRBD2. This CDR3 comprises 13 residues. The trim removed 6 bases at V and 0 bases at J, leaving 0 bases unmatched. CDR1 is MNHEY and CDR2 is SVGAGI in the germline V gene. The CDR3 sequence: CASRAGDQETQYF. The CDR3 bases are TGTGCCAGCAGAGCGGGAGACCAAGAGACCCAGTACTTC.